The 17 T cell receptor beta chains reported below all come from one sample, sequenced in a study of human T cells and chemical hapten exposure. Time point given: patch test 2, 6 weeks after DPC sensitization. The treatment here: therapeutic diphenylcyclopropenone sensitization with weekly scalp DPC. TCRdb ran MiXCR on the RACE reads and lists one entry per CDR3 protein. The sample has approximately 68,000 distinct CDR3 sequences; 8.5% are singletons. The source material was whole blood, sampled in connection with sensitization to the hapten diphenylcyclopropenone (DPC). These receptors were collected from a woman aged 45-65 years with alopecia areata. Some clones in this sample may be carry-over from other donors' samples.

This clonotype was detected a few times. This chain links TRBV5-4 with TRBJ2-3; D is possibly TRBD1 or TRBD2 (5 bases each). This CDR3 is built from 15 residues. Germline loops: CDR1 SGHNT, CDR2 YYREEE (reference sequence). V dropped 5 bases and J dropped 6 bases, with 19 bases sitting between them. CDR3 amino acids: CASSSGPRESDTQYF. CDR3 DNA sequence: TGTGCCAGCAGTTCGGGGCCTCGGGAAAGCGATACGCAGTATTTT. Full variable domain (outside the CDR3, taken from reference TRBV5-4 and TRBJ2-3): ETGVTQSPTHLIKTRGQQVTLRCSSQSGHNTVSWYQQALGQGPQFIFQYYREEENGRGNFPPRFSGLQFPNYSSELNVNALELDDSALYLCASSSGPRESDTQYFGPGTRLTVL.

The rearrangement uses TRBV12-5 and TRBJ2-7, with TRBD1 identical over 9 bases. Germline assignment: CDR1 LGHNT and CDR2 FRNRAP. J was trimmed by 4 bases and V by 5 bases; bases with no gene match: 15. CDR3 length: 17 amino acids. CDR3: CASGNGQGTTFAYEQYF. For the CDR3, the DNA is TGTGCTAGTGGTAACGGACAGGGGACCACCTTCGCGTACGAGCAGTACTTC.

This clonotype was seen repeatedly, ten times or more. This chain joins TRBV4-1 and TRBJ1-5; D unresolved. CDR3 length equals 16 residues. The V end was cut by 0 bases, the J end by 4 bases, with 13 bases between. CDR1 is MGHRA and CDR2 is YSYEKL in the germline V gene. CDR3 sequence reads: CASSQEVGSFNQPQHF. CDR3 nucleotides: TGCGCCAGCAGCCAAGAAGTAGGCTCTTTTAATCAGCCCCAGCATTTT.

This clonotype was observed many times. The rearrangement uses TRBV2 and TRBJ2-3; D gene uncertain. V shed 5 bases and J shed 7 bases, with 10 bases lying between them. Germline values: CDR1 SNHLY, CDR2 FYNNEI. The CDR3 runs 12 residues. CDR3 in DNA: TGTGCCAGCAGTTCCGACGCCTATACGCAGTATTTT. Residues: CASSSDAYTQYF.

The V and J genes are TRBV4-1 and TRBJ2-1; 7 positions agree with TRBD1. Germline assignment: CDR1 MGHRA and CDR2 YSYEKL. V was clipped by 3 bases and J by 1 base; unmatched bases: 6. The CDR3 is made up of 16 amino acids. DNA of the CDR3: TGCGCCAGCAGCCACGTTTCGACAGGGTCCTACAATGAGCAGTTCTTC. It specifies CASSHVSTGSYNEQFF.

The sample holds a few counts of this clonotype. The chain carries TRBV2 and TRBJ1-5; no firm D call. The germline V gene encodes CDR1 SNHLY and CDR2 FYNNEI. The CDR3 is made up of 12 amino acids. The V gene lost 1 base and the J gene lost 2 bases, with 0 bases spanning the gap. The CDR3 nucleotides read TGTGCCAGCAGTGAAGGCAATCAGCCCCAGCATTTT. As protein: CASSEGNQPQHF. The entire variable domain, with the rest obtained from reference TRBV2 and TRBJ1-5, is as follows: EPEVTQTPSHQVTQMGQEVILRCVPISNHLYFYWYRQILGQKVEFLVSFYNNEISEKSEIFDDQFSVERPDGSNFTLKIRSTKLEDSAMYFCASSEGNQPQHFGDGTRLSIL.

The table lists this clonotype with a few counts. This chain's CDR3 is CSASRLAGETDTQYF. The CDR3 nucleotides read TGCAGTGCTAGCCGACTAGCGGGAGAGACAGATACGCAGTATTTT. The chain employs TRBV20-1 and TRBJ2-3; 12 nucleotides align to TRBD2. V lost 3 bases, J lost 3 bases, and 4 bases stayed unmatched. Germline V gene data show CDR1 as DFQATT and CDR2 as SNEGSKA (reference sequence). CDR3 size: 15 residues.

This clonotype was detected many times. The genes are TRBV6-2 or TRBV6-3 and TRBJ2-3; 12 bases are shared with TRBD2. Germline values: CDR1 MNHEY, CDR2 SVGEGT. This CDR3 has 14 residues. Unmatched junction bases numbered 0, after V lost 8 bases and J lost 0 bases. CDR3 protein: CASGTSGSTDTQYF. CDR3 nucleotide sequence: TGTGCCAGCGGGACTAGCGGGAGCACAGATACGCAGTATTTT.

The chain carries TRBV25-1 and TRBJ2-5, with 7 bases identical to TRBD2. The CDR3 loop spans 15 amino acids. V shed 4 bases and J 4 bases; nucleotides not matched to a gene: 9. Germline lookup yields CDR1 MGHDK and CDR2 SYGVNS. DNA of the CDR3: TGTGCCAGCAGTGTTGGCGGGAGTCCTCGAGAGACCCAGTACTTC. Amino acid sequence: CASSVGGSPRETQYF.

This clonotype occurred a few times. The V gene is TRBV12-3 or TRBV12-4, the J gene TRBJ2-7, with D uncertain. The V end lost 6 bases, the J end lost 0 bases, and 15 bases lay between the germline ends. The CDR3 extends over 15 amino acids. CDR3 in DNA: TGTGCCAGCAGAGCCTACCTCGGCAGCTCCTACGAGCAGTACTTC. Translating gives CASRAYLGSSYEQYF.

The chain is built from TRBV12-3 or TRBV12-4 and TRBJ2-3; TRBD1 is a possible D gene (5 bases). There are 14 residues in the CDR3. V lost 3 bases, J lost 7 bases, and 14 bases lay in between. The CDR3 here is CASSLGRVENTQYF. The CDR3 nucleotides read TGTGCCAGCAGTTTGGGGCGTGTTGAGAATACGCAGTATTTT.

This clonotype turned up a few times. Here the CDR3 reads CSVESAGKLFF. DNA for the CDR3: TGCAGCGTTGAAAGCGCGGGAAAACTGTTTTTT. This rearrangement joins TRBV29-1 to TRBJ1-4; D ambiguous. This CDR3 is 11 amino acids long. The V end lost 2 bases, the J end lost 10 bases, and 8 bases lay between the germline ends. Germline V lookup: CDR1 SQVTM, CDR2 ANQGSEA.

This clonotype was seen repeatedly, ten times or more. This chain uses TRBV3-1 with TRBJ1-1; TRBD1 is a possible D gene (5 bases). From germline, CDR1 is LGHDT and CDR2 YNNKEL (reference sequence). CDR3 length: 15 residues. The V end was cut by 4 bases, the J end by 2 bases, with 14 bases between. The chain's CDR3 is CASSRWGESNTEAFF. As DNA, the CDR3 is TGTGCCAGCAGCCGATGGGGCGAAAGTAACACTGAAGCTTTCTTT.

This clonotype was counted between two and nine times. V and J are TRBV21-1 and TRBJ2-1; TRBD2 was called by the table and not checked on the DNA. TRBV21-1 is a known pseudogene. The CDR3 spans 19 residues. CDR3 bases: TGTGCCAGCAGCTTCCATGGGAGGCAGCCCAACGACTCCTACAATGAGCAGTTCTTC. This gives the protein CASSFHGRQPNDSYNEQFF.

CDR3 amino acids: CSVGFTDTQYF. The CDR3 DNA is TGCAGCGTTGGGTTTACAGATACGCAGTATTTT. The J gene is TRBJ2-3, the V gene TRBV29-1; D is uncertain. V lost 4 bases and J lost 3, with 5 bases in between. CDR3 size: 11 residues. The germline gives CDR1 SQVTM, CDR2 ANQGSEA.

This clonotype was seen more than once but under ten times. This chain joins TRBV12-3 or TRBV12-4 and TRBJ2-2; D is ambiguous. CDR3 length equals 13 residues. V lost 8 bases and J lost 5, with 12 bases in between. CDR3 nucleotide sequence: TGTGCCAGCTCTTTGGCACAGACCGGGGAGCTGTTTTTT. The encoded protein is CASSLAQTGELFF.

The table lists this clonotype with many counts. J is TRBJ1-1 and V is TRBV9; D ambiguous. The ends were cut back, 0 bases at V and 1 base at J, with 7 bases in the middle. The CDR3 totals 14 residues. Germline assignment: CDR1 SGDLS and CDR2 YYNGEE. CDR3 sequence: CASSVDPQNTEAFF. DNA of the CDR3: TGTGCCAGCAGCGTAGATCCCCAGAACACTGAAGCTTTCTTT. The full variable domain, in which reference TRBV9 and TRBJ1-1 provide the parts outside the CDR3, is DSGVTQTPKHLITATGQRVTLRCSPRSGDLSVYWYQQSLDQGLQFLIQYYNGEERAKGNILERFSAQQFPDLHSELNLSSLELGDSALYFCASSVDPQNTEAFFGQGTRLTVV.